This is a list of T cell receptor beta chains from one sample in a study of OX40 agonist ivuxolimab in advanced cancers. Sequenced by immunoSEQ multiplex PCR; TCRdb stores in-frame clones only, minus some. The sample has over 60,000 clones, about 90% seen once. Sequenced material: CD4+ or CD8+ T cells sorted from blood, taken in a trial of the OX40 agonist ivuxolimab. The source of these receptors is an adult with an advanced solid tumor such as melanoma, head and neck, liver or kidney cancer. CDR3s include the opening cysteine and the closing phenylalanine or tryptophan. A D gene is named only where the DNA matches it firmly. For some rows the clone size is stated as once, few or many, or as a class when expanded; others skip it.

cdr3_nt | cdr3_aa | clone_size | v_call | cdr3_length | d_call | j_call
TGTGCCAGCTCACCACCTCGGGCAGCTATGGTCTACGAGCAGTACTTC | CASSPPRAAMVYEQYF | NA | TRBV18 | 16 | NA | TRBJ2-7
TGTGCCAGCAGCCAGGGGGCTTCGTTCCAAGAGACCCAGTACTTC | CASSQGASFQETQYF | NA | TRBV5-8 | 15 | TRBD1 | TRBJ2-5
TGTGCCAGCTCATCGCAAGTAGGAGTCGGAGTCGAGCAGTACTTC | CASSSQVGVGVEQYF | NA | TRBV18 | 15 | NA | TRBJ2-7
TGTGCCAGCAGCTTGGGGCAGGGGAGTTCACCCCTCCACTTT | CASSLGQGSSPLHF | NA | TRBV5-6 | 14 | NA | TRBJ1-6
TGTGCCAGCAGTTTACCAGGGGGAACTGGAAACACCATATATTTT | CASSLPGGTGNTIYF | NA | TRBV28 | 15 | TRBD1 | TRBJ1-3
TGTGCCAGCAGTCCCAGGACTAGCGGGAGGGAAGAGACCCAGTACTTC | CASSPRTSGREETQYF | NA | TRBV6-6 | 16 | TRBD2 | TRBJ2-5
TGTGCCAGCAGCTCCCGGACAGGGAGCAATCAGCCCCAGCATTTT | CASSSRTGSNQPQHF | NA | TRBV7-2 | 15 | TRBD1 | TRBJ1-5
TGTGCCAGTAGCTCACAAGGACTAGGCACCTATGAGCAGTTCTTC | CASSSQGLGTYEQFF | NA | TRBV19 | 15 | TRBD2 | TRBJ2-1
TGTGCCAGCAGCCCCCCCAGAGCGGGGGGGACCGAGCAGTACTTC | CASSPPRAGGTEQYF | NA | TRBV7-8 | 15 | TRBD2 | TRBJ2-7
TGCGCCAGCAGGAACCAGGGGGCGCCCCGAACTGAAGCTTTCTTT | CASRNQGAPRTEAFF | NA | TRBV5-1 | 15 | TRBD1 | TRBJ1-1
TGTGCCAGTAATGAGGTCCGCCTCGGGGCCAACGTCCTGACTTTC | CASNEVRLGANVLTF | NA | TRBV19 | 15 | NA | TRBJ2-6
TGTGCCAGTAGTAGGGGACCGAGCTACAATGAGCAGTTCTTC | CASSRGPSYNEQFF | few | TRBV19 | 14 | NA | TRBJ2-1
TGTGCCTGGAGTGGTCAGCGCAATCAGCCCCAGCATTTT | CAWSGQRNQPQHF | few | TRBV30 | 13 | NA | TRBJ1-5
TGTGCCAGCAGACAGGGCGCCACTGAAGCTTTCTTT | CASRQGATEAFF | NA | TRBV28 | 12 | NA | TRBJ1-1
TGTGCCAGCAGTTCCCGAGCGGGGTCTTCCTACAATGAGCAGTTCTTC | CASSSRAGSSYNEQFF | NA | TRBV27 | 16 | TRBD2 | TRBJ2-1
TGCAGCGTTCTACAGGGGAACACTGAAGCTTTCTTT | CSVLQGNTEAFF | NA | TRBV29-1 | 12 | NA | TRBJ1-1
TGTGCCAGCAGCGGGACAGAAAACACTGAAGCTTTCTTT | CASSGTENTEAFF | NA | TRBV11-3 | 13 | TRBD1 | TRBJ1-1
TGTGCCAGCAGTCCGACAGGAAGCACAGATACGCAGTATTTT | CASSPTGSTDTQYF | NA | TRBV7-9 | 14 | NA | TRBJ2-3
TGTGCCAGCAGCTTACAACAGACTGCTGCTAGCACAGATACGCAGTATTTT | CASSLQQTAASTDTQYF | NA | TRBV7-9 | 17 | NA | TRBJ2-3
TGTGCCAGCAGCTCGAACCGGGGTAACAAGTACCAAATCTATGGCTACACCTTC | CASSSNRGNKYQIYGYTF | NA | TRBV7-9 | 18 | NA | TRBJ1-2
TGTGCCAGCAGTTTACGACCGTTAGCGGGAACCTACAATGAGCAGTTCTTC | CASSLRPLAGTYNEQFF | NA | TRBV27 | 17 | TRBD2 | TRBJ2-1
TGTGCCAGTAGTGGGCAGGGGACTGGCTACACCTTC | CASSGQGTGYTF | NA | TRBV19 | 12 | NA | TRBJ1-2
TGTGCCAGCAGTTTCCAGAGGTACGAGCAGTACTTC | CASSFQRYEQYF | once | TRBV28 | 12 | NA | TRBJ2-7
TGTGCCAGCAGCCGCCGGACGGAGGGGGCAACTAATGAAAAACTGTTTTTT | CASSRRTEGATNEKLFF | NA | TRBV4-2 | 17 | NA | TRBJ1-4
TGCGCCAGCAGCTTGTTGCTGGGAGGCACTGAAGCTTTCTTT | CASSLLLGGTEAFF | few | TRBV5-1 | 14 | NA | TRBJ1-1
TGTGCCAGCAGCCGCGGCTCCCGGGATCTGAGGTGGACAGATACGCAGTATTTT | CASSRGSRDLRWTDTQYF | NA | TRBV4-2 | 18 | NA | TRBJ2-3
TGTGCCAGCAGTTCTTATCCCGGGACTAGCGGGGGTTACTCCAATGAGCAGTTCTTC | CASSSYPGTSGGYSNEQFF | NA | TRBV28 | 19 | TRBD2 | TRBJ2-1
TGTGCCAGCTCGCACGGACAGAACACTGAAGCTTTCTTT | CASSHGQNTEAFF | few | TRBV18 | 13 | NA | TRBJ1-1
TGTGCCAGCAGCCAAGATCGTAGTCGCTCCTACGAGCAGTACTTC | CASSQDRSRSYEQYF | NA | TRBV14 | 15 | NA | TRBJ2-7
TGTGCCAGCAGTGGAGAGGGACCCCCCTACGAGCAGTACTTC | CASSGEGPPYEQYF | once | TRBV27 | 14 | NA | TRBJ2-7
TGTGCCAGTAGTATGGGCACAAGCGGGAGGAATGAGCAGTTCTTC | CASSMGTSGRNEQFF | NA | TRBV19 | 15 | TRBD2 | TRBJ2-1
TGCAGCGTGGGACAGTCTAGCACAGATACGCAGTATTTT | CSVGQSSTDTQYF | NA | TRBV29-1 | 13 | TRBD1 | TRBJ2-3
TGTGCCAGCAGCTTGGCCGGGTCGGGAAGACAGGGGGGCATTCAGTACTTC | CASSLAGSGRQGGIQYF | NA | TRBV5-4 | 17 | TRBD1 | TRBJ2-4
TGTGCCAGCAGTGATTGGGGGGGTAAAAGTGGCTACACCTTC | CASSDWGGKSGYTF | NA | TRBV2 | 14 | NA | TRBJ1-2
TGTGCCAGCAGCTTATGGCAGGGCATTGGAAACACCATATATTTT | CASSLWQGIGNTIYF | NA | TRBV7-9 | 15 | NA | TRBJ1-3
TGTGCCAGCAGCCTAGCACAGGGCTCCTCTAATGAAAAACTGTTTTTT | CASSLAQGSSNEKLFF | medium-sized | TRBV7-9 | 16 | NA | TRBJ1-4
TGTGCCAGCAGTTTAAGGACAGGGCGATTTGAAAAACTGTTTTTT | CASSLRTGRFEKLFF | NA | TRBV27 | 15 | TRBD1 | TRBJ1-4
TGCGCCAGCAGCTTGGACACGGGAGGGCCGGTTGAGCAGTTCTTC | CASSLDTGGPVEQFF | once | TRBV5-1 | 15 | TRBD2 | TRBJ2-1
TGTGCCAGCACCATCGACCTCCAACACACTGAAGCTTTCTTT | CASTIDLQHTEAFF | NA | TRBV28 | 14 | NA | TRBJ1-1
TGTGCCAGCAGCATCGGTCCCGGTTGGGGCTACACCTTC | CASSIGPGWGYTF | NA | TRBV21-1 | 13 | NA | TRBJ1-2
TGTGCCAGCAGCGGAGTTGGGATAATTCAGCCCCAGCATTTT | CASSGVGIIQPQHF | once | TRBV2 | 14 | NA | TRBJ1-5
TGTGCCAGCAGCTTGGTTGCTTACAATGAGCAGTTCTTC | CASSLVAYNEQFF | NA | TRBV5-5 | 13 | NA | TRBJ2-1
TGCAGCGTTGGGGGACTAGCGGGAGAGACCCAGTACTTC | CSVGGLAGETQYF | NA | TRBV29-1 | 13 | TRBD2 | TRBJ2-5
TGTGCCAGCAGCCAAGGGACTAGCGGGGTCTACGAGCAGTACTTC | CASSQGTSGVYEQYF | NA | TRBV11-2 | 15 | TRBD2 | TRBJ2-7
TGTGCCAGCAGCTGGGTTATGGGGTCGAGCACTGAAGCTTTCTTT | CASSWVMGSSTEAFF | NA | TRBV7-9 | 15 | NA | TRBJ1-1
TGCGCCAGCAGCTTCAGGCTAGCGGGAACAGATACGCAGTATTTT | CASSFRLAGTDTQYF | NA | TRBV5-1 | 15 | TRBD2 | TRBJ2-3
TGCGCCAGCAGCTTGGGAGGGAACTATGGCTACACCTTC | CASSLGGNYGYTF | NA | TRBV5-1 | 13 | NA | TRBJ1-2
TGTGCCAGCAGCGCGACAGGGATTCACTATGGCTACACCTTC | CASSATGIHYGYTF | NA | TRBV5-4 | 14 | TRBD1 | TRBJ1-2
TGTGCCAGCACCCCCCGGAACTATGGCTACACCTTC | CASTPRNYGYTF | NA | TRBV28 | 12 | NA | TRBJ1-2
TGTGCCAGCAGCGTAGTGGGGGGGATCTCTGGAAACACCATATATTTT | CASSVVGGISGNTIYF | NA | TRBV9 | 16 | NA | TRBJ1-3
TGTGCCAGCAGCTTCGACGGACCTCTTGGAAACACCATATATTTT | CASSFDGPLGNTIYF | NA | TRBV5-8 | 15 | NA | TRBJ1-3
TGTGCCTGGAGTGTGGGTCAAGCTAATGAAAAACTGTTTTTT | CAWSVGQANEKLFF | once | TRBV30 | 14 | NA | TRBJ1-4
TGTGCCAGTAGTATAGCCGGCTTCTCTGGGGCCAACGTCCTGACTTTC | CASSIAGFSGANVLTF | NA | TRBV19 | 16 | NA | TRBJ2-6